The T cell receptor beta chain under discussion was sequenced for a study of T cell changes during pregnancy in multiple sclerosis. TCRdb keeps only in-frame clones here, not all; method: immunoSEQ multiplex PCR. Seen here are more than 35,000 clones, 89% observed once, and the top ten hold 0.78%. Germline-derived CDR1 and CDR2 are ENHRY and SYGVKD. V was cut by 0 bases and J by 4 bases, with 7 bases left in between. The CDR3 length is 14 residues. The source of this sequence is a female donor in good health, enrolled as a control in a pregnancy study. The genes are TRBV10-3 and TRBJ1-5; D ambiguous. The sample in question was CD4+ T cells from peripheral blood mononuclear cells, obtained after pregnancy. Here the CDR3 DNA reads TGTGCCATCAGTGAGTCCTTCTTTAATCAGCCCCAGCATTTT. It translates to CAISESFFNQPQHF.